This TCR beta chain stems from a study of coeliac disease. Study background: Without high-resolution HLA typing, biased TRBV7-2 usage was queried.

Cells were frozen in aliquots of roughly 470,000, and one aliquot per fraction was sequenced. Comments on this clone: Its specificity is not known.

The repertoire was sequenced with immunoSEQ multiplex PCR; TCRdb's copy has only in-frame clones and lacks some. The sample shows over 5,500 clones, around two thirds of them seen only once. The germline V gene encodes CDR1 SGHDN and CDR2 FVKESK. This CDR3 has 15 amino acids. V lost 2 bases and J lost 6; bases outside the gene matches: 6. Whole-study findings and limits: Published gliadin-specific TRB sequences appeared in about 50% of the 18 coeliac samples, 1 of 6 controls. The authors considered this approach unsuitable for unbiased detection of gliadin-specific T cells.

V gene TRBV14 combines with J gene TRBJ2-2; 7 bases match TRBD2. Sequencing used lamina propria lymphocytes from the gut. The sequence came from a man aged 50 or older with active celiac disease. The CDR3 region is CASSQRSGGSGELFF. The CDR3, as DNA: TGTGCCAGCAGCCAAAGATCCGGGGGGTCCGGGGAGCTGTTTTTT.